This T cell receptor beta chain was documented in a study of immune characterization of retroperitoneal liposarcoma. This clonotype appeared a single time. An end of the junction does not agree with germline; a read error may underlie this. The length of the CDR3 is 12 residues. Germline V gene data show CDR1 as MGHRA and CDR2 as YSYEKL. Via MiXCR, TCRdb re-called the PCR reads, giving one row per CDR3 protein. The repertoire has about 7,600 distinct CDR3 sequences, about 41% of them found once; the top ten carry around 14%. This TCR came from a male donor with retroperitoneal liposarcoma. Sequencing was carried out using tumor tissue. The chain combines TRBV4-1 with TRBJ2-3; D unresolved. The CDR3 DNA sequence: TGTGCCAGCAGCCACCATACAGATACGCAGTATTTT. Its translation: CASSHHTDTQYF.